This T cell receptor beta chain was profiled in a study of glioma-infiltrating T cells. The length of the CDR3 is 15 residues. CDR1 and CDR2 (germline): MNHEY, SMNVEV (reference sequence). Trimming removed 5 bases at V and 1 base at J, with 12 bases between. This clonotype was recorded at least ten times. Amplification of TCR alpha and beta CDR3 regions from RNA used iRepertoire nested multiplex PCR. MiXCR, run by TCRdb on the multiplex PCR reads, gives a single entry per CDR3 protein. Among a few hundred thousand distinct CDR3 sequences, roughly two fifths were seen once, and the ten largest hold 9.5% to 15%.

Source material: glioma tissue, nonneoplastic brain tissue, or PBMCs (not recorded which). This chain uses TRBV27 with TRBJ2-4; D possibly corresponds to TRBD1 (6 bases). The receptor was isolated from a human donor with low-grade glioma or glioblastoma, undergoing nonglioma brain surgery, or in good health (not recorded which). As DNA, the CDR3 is TGTGCCAGCAGTCGGAACAGGGTGGCCAAAAACATTCAGTACTTC. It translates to CASSRNRVAKNIQYF.